This T cell receptor beta chain was recovered during a study of blood T cell repertoires in COVID-19. At the level of the study: Both acute and convalescent COVID-19 samples were obtained from the United States, Italy and Spain. In each case, the material was cDNA or gDNA derived from T cells, B-cell-depleted T cells, or PBMCs.

This CDR3 has 13 residues. V gave up 0 bases and J gave up 7 bases, with 10 bases separating them. The germline V gene encodes CDR1 SGHDT and CDR2 YYEEEE. How the authors handled the data: Estimation of nucleated cell counts was performed using reference gene primer amplification. TCRdb's copy holds only in-frame clones and misses some; the assay was immunoSEQ multiplex PCR. V and J calls and clone size are those listed in that table; D and trimming were worked out from the DNA. The sample carries around 140,000 clones, roughly four fifths recorded once. V is TRBV5-6 and J is TRBJ1-1, with a possible D match to TRBD1 (5 bases). The sequence came from a human donor in a cohort sampled during active COVID-19. Sequenced material: peripheral blood. The DNA for the CDR3 is TGTGCCAGCAGCTTGGTGGCAGGGAATGAAGCTTTCTTT. This sequence encodes CASSLVAGNEAFF. Looking up the rest from reference TRBV5-6 and TRBJ1-1 gives the full variable domain: DAGVTQSPTHLIKTRGQQVTLRCSPKSGHDTVSWYQQALGQGPQFIFQYYEEEERQRGNFPDRFSGHQFPNYSSELNVNALLLGDSALYLCASSLVAGNEAFFGQGTRLTVV.